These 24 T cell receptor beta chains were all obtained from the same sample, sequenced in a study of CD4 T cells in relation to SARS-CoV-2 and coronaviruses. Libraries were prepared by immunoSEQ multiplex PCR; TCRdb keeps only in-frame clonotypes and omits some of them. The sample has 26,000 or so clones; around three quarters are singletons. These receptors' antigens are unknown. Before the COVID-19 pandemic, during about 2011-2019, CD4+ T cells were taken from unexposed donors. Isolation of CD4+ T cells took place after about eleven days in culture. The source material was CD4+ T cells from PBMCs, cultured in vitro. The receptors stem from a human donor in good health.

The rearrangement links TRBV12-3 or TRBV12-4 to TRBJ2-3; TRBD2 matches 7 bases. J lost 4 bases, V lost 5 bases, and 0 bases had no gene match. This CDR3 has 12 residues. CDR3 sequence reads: CASSREADTQYF. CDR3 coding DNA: TGTGCCAGCAGTCGGGAGGCAGATACGCAGTATTTT.

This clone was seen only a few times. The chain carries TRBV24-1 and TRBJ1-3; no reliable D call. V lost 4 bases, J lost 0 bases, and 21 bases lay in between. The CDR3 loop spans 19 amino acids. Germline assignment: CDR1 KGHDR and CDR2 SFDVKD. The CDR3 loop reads CATSDWTRPAMSSGNTIYF. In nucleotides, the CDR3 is TGTGCCACCAGTGACTGGACTCGACCGGCTATGAGCTCTGGAAACACCATATATTTT.

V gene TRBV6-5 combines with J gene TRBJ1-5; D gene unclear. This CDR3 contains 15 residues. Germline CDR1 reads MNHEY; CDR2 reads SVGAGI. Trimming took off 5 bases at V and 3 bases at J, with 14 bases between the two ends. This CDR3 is CASSRAVGNNQPQHF. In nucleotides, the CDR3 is TGTGCCAGCAGTCGGGCGGTAGGAAACAATCAGCCCCAGCATTTT.

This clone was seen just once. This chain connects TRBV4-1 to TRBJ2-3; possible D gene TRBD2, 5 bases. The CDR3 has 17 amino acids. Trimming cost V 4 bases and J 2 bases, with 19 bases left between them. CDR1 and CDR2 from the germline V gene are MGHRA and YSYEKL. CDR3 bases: TGCGCCAGCAGCCCACGGGAACTCATGGCGTCCACAGATACGCAGTATTTT. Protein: CASSPRELMASTDTQYF.

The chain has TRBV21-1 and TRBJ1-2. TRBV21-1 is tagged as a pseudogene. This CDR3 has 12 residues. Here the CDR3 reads CASSPSRYGYTF. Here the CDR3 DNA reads TGTGCCAGCAGCCCATCCCGCTATGGCTACACCTTC.

CDR3 region: CAWNLRDTQYF. The CDR3 nucleotides are TGTGCCTGGAACCTGAGGGATACGCAGTATTTT. The V and J genes are TRBV30 and TRBJ2-3; D not certain. This CDR3 has 11 amino acids. V was clipped by 4 bases and J by 6 bases, with 8 bases between them. Per the germline V gene, CDR1 is GTSNPN and CDR2 is SVGIG (reference sequence). The full variable domain, completed using reference TRBV30 and TRBJ2-3, is SQTIHQWPATLVQPVGSPLSLECTVEGTSNPNLYWYRQAAGRGLQLLFYSVGIGQISSEVPQNLSASRPQDRQFILSSKKLLLSDSGFYLCAWNLRDTQYFGPGTRLTVL.

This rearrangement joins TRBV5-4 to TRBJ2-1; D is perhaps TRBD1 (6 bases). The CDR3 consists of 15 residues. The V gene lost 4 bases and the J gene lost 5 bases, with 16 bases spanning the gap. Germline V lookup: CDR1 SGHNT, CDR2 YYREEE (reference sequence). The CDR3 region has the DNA TGTGCCAGCAGCCTACAGGGACCACGCAACAATGAGCAGTTCTTC. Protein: CASSLQGPRNNEQFF.

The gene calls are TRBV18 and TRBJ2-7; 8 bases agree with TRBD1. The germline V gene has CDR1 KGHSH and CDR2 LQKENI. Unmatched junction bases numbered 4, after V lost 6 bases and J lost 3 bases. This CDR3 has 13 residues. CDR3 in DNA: TGTGCCAGCTCGCAGGGGACAGGCTACGAGCAGTACTTC. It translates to CASSQGTGYEQYF. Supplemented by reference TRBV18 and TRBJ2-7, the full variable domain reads NAGVMQNPRHLVRRRGQEARLRCSPMKGHSHVYWYRQLPEEGLKFMVYLQKENIIDESGMPKERFSAEFPKEGPSILRIQQVVRGDSAAYFCASSQGTGYEQYFGPGTRLTVT.

The CDR3 sequence: CASSPRPGGGNTIYF. CDR3 nucleotide sequence: TGCGCCAGCAGCCCACGGCCAGGGGGTGGAAACACCATATATTTT. The chain couples TRBV5-1 to TRBJ1-3; 7 bases line up with TRBD1. The germline gives CDR1 SGHRS, CDR2 YFSETQ. CDR3 length: 15 residues. J was trimmed by 3 bases and V by 4 bases; bases with no gene match: 7.

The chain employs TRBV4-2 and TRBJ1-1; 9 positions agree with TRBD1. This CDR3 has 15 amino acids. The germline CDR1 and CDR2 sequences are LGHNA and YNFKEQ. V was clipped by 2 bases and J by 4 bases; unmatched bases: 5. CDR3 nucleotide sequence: TGTGCCAGCAGCCAACCACAGGGGGCGCGCACTGAAGCTTTCTTT. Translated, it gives CASSQPQGARTEAFF.

This CDR3 reads CASGLLGTQYF. In nucleotides, the CDR3 is TGTGCTAGTGGTCTCCTAGGGACCCAGTACTTC. The rearrangement links TRBV12-5 to TRBJ2-5; no definite D call. There are 11 residues in the CDR3. V shed 5 bases and J shed 7 bases, with 8 bases lying between them. CDR1 and CDR2 (germline): LGHNT, FRNRAP.

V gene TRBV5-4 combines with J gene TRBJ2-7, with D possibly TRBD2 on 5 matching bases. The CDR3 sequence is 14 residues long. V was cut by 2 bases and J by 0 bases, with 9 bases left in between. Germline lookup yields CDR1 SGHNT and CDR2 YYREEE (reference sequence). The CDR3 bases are TGTGCCAGCAGCTTCACGGGAACCTCCTACGAGCAGTACTTC. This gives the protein CASSFTGTSYEQYF.

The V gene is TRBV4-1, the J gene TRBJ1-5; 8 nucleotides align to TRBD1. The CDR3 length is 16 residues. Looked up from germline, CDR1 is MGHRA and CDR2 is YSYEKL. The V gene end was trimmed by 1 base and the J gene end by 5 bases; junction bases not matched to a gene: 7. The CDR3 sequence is CASSQAGGLAYQPQHF. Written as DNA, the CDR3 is TGCGCCAGCAGCCAAGCAGGGGGCTTGGCGTATCAGCCCCAGCATTTT.

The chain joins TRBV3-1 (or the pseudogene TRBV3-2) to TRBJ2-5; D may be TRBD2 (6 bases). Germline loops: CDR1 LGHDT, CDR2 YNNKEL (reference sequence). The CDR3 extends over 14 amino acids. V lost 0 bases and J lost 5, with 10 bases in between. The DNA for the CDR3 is TGTGCCAGCAGCCAAGAGGGGGGTACGGAGACCCAGTACTTC. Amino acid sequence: CASSQEGGTETQYF.

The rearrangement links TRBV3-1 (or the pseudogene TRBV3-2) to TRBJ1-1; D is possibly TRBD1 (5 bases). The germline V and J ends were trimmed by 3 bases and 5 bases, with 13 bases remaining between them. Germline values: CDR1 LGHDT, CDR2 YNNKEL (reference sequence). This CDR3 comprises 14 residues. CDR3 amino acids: CASSQVPEGTEAFF. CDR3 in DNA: TGTGCCAGCAGCCAGGTACCGGAGGGGACTGAAGCTTTCTTT.

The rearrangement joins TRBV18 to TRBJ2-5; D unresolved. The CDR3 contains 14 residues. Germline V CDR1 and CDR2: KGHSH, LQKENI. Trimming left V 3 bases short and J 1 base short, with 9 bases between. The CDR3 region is CASSPSATQETQYF. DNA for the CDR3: TGTGCCAGCTCACCCTCAGCTACCCAAGAGACCCAGTACTTC.

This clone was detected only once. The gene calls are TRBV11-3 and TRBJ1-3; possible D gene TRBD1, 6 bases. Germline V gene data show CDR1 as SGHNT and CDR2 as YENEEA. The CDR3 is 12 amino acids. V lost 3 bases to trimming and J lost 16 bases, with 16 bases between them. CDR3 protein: CASSFGRGPVYF. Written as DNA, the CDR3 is TGTGCCAGCAGCTTTGGCAGGGGCCCTGTTTATTTT. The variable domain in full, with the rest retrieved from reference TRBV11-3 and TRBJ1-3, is EAGVVQSPRYKIIEKKQPVAFWCNPISGHNTLYWYLQNLGQGPELLIRYENEEAVDDSQLPKDRFSAERLKGVDSTLKIQPAELGDSAVYLCASSFGRGPVYFGEGSWLTVV.

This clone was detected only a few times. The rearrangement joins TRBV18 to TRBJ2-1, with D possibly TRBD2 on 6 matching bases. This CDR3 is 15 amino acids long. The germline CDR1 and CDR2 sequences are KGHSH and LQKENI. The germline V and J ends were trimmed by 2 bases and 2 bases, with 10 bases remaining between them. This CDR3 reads CASSPGAGTYNEQFF. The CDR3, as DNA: TGTGCCAGCTCACCAGGGGCGGGGACCTACAATGAGCAGTTCTTC.

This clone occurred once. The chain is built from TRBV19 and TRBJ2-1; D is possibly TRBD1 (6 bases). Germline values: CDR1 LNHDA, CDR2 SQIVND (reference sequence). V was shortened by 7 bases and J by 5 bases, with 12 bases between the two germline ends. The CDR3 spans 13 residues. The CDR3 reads CASNGQFDNEQFF. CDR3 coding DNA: TGTGCCAGTAATGGACAGTTCGACAATGAGCAGTTCTTC. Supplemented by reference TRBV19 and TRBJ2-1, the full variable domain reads DGGITQSPKYLFRKEGQNVTLSCEQNLNHDAMYWYRQDPGQGLRLIYYSQIVNDFQKGDIAEGYSVSREKKESFPLTVTSAQKNPTAFYLCASNGQFDNEQFFGPGTRLTVL.

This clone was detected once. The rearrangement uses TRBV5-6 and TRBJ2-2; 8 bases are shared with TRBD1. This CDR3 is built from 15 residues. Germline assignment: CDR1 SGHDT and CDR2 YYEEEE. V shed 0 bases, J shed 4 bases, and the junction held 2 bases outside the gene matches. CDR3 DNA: TGTGCCAGCAGCTTGGGGACAGGGAGCACCGGGGAGCTGTTTTTT. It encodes CASSLGTGSTGELFF. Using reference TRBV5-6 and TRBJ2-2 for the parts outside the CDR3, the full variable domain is DAGVTQSPTHLIKTRGQQVTLRCSPKSGHDTVSWYQQALGQGPQFIFQYYEEEERQRGNFPDRFSGHQFPNYSSELNVNALLLGDSALYLCASSLGTGSTGELFFGEGSRLTVL.

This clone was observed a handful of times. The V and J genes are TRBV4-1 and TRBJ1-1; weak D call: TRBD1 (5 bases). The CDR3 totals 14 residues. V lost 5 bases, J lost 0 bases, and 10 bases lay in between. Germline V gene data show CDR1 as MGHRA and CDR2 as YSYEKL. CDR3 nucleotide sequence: TGCGCCAGCAGCGAGACAGACATGAACACTGAAGCTTTCTTT. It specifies CASSETDMNTEAFF.

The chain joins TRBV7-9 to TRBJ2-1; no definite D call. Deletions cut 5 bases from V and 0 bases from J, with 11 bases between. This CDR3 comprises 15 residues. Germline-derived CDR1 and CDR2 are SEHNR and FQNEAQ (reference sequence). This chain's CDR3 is CASSPDLSSYNEQFF. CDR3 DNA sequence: TGTGCCAGCAGCCCCGACTTAAGCTCCTACAATGAGCAGTTCTTC.

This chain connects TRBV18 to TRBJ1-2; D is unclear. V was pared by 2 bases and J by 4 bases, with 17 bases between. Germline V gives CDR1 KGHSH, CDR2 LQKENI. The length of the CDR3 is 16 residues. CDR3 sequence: CASSPDLPEHPYGYTF. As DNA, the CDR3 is TGTGCCAGCTCACCAGATTTACCGGAGCATCCCTATGGCTACACCTTC.

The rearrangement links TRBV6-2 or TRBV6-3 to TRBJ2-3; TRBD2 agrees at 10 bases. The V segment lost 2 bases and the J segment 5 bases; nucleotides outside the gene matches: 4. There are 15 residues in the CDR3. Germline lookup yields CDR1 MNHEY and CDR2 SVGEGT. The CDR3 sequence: CASSYMVAGGDTQYF. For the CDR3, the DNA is TGTGCCAGCAGTTACATGGTAGCGGGGGGAGATACGCAGTATTTT.